The 26 T cell receptor beta chains listed next were all sequenced from one sample in a study of blood T cell repertoires in COVID-19. Sequencing used immunoSEQ multiplex PCR; TCRdb keeps in-frame clones, though not all of them. The repertoire holds 190,000 or so clones, with approximately 80% as singletons. Sequencing was performed on PBMCs or T cells enriched from blood (not recorded which). Receptors were obtained from a man in his forties who had recovered from COVID-19.

This chain links TRBV25-1 with TRBJ2-1; 7 positions match TRBD2. CDR1 is MGHDK and CDR2 is SYGVNS in the germline V gene. The CDR3 has 14 residues. V was clipped by 5 bases and J by 2 bases; unmatched bases: 3. The CDR3 sequence is CASSRLAAYNEQFF. CDR3 coding DNA: TGTGCCAGCAGTAGGCTAGCGGCCTACAATGAGCAGTTCTTC.

CDR3 nucleotides: TGCAGCGTCGAACAGGGAACCGGCACCCAGTACTTC. Its protein is CSVEQGTGTQYF. The chain carries TRBV29-1 and TRBJ2-5, with a tentative D call TRBD1 (6 bases). Germline CDR1 SQVTM, CDR2 ANQGSEA. The CDR3 is 12 amino acids. V was pared by 6 bases and J by 8 bases, with 16 bases between.

V usage is TRBV5-1 and J usage is TRBJ1-1; D is possibly TRBD1 (6 bases). Germline loops: CDR1 SGHRS, CDR2 YFSETQ. This CDR3 comprises 14 residues. V gave up 4 bases and J gave up 3 bases, with 13 bases separating them. CDR3 amino acids: CASSTGQIYTEAFF. Written as DNA, the CDR3 is TGCGCCAGCAGCACAGGACAGATTTACACTGAAGCTTTCTTT.

This chain joins TRBV19 and TRBJ1-5; possible D gene TRBD1, 5 bases. The CDR3 covers 13 residues. Germline V CDR1 and CDR2: LNHDA, SQIVND (reference sequence). The V gene lost 8 bases and the J gene lost 7 bases, with 15 bases spanning the gap. The CDR3 bases are TGTGCCAGTGCCAATTTAGGGGAACAGCCCCAGCATTTT. This encodes CASANLGEQPQHF.

The chain carries TRBV7-3 and TRBJ2-1; D is undetermined. The V and J ends lost 2 bases and 8 bases respectively, with 10 bases between them. The germline V gene has CDR1 SGHTA and CDR2 FQGTGA. The CDR3 sequence is 13 residues long. The CDR3 sequence is CASSLGELHEQFF. The CDR3 DNA sequence: TGTGCCAGCAGCTTAGGAGAACTTCATGAGCAGTTCTTC. Supplemented by reference TRBV7-3 and TRBJ2-1, the full variable domain reads GAGVSQTPSNKVTEKGKYVELRCDPISGHTALYWYRQSLGQGPEFLIYFQGTGAADDSGLPNDRFFAVRPEGSVSTLKIQRTERGDSAVYLCASSLGELHEQFFGPGTRLTVL.

This clone was seen just once. The CDR3 bases are TGCGCCAGCAGCTTGGTCCCGACTAGCGGGGGCCCCCAAGAGACCCAGTACTTC. This encodes CASSLVPTSGGPQETQYF. The V gene is TRBV5-1, the J gene TRBJ2-5; TRBD2 matches at 12 bases. The CDR3 is 18 amino acids. V shed 0 bases and J 1 base; nucleotides not matched to a gene: 7. CDR1 is SGHRS and CDR2 is YFSETQ in the germline V gene. Full variable domain (rest looked up from reference TRBV5-1 and TRBJ2-5): KAGVTQTPRYLIKTRGQQVTLSCSPISGHRSVSWYQQTPGQGLQFLFEYFSETQRNKGNFPGRFSGRQFSNSRSEMNVSTLELGDSALYLCASSLVPTSGGPQETQYFGPGTRLLVL.

The rearrangement joins TRBV5-6 to TRBJ1-1; no reliable D call. This CDR3 has 14 amino acids. The V and J ends lost 0 bases and 3 bases respectively, with 9 bases between them. Germline values: CDR1 SGHDT, CDR2 YYEEEE. The CDR3 DNA reads TGTGCCAGCAGCTTGGGAGGAGGATACACTGAAGCTTTCTTT. Translated: CASSLGGGYTEAFF.

At least ten counts were recorded for this clone. The V gene is TRBV9, the J gene TRBJ2-1; tentative D call: TRBD2 (6 bases). The CDR3 sequence is 12 residues long. In germline, CDR1 is SGDLS, CDR2 YYNGEE. Trimming removed 0 bases at V and 10 bases at J, with 8 bases between. The CDR3 region has the DNA TGTGCCAGCAGCGTAGCTGCGGGGGAGCAGTTCTTC. This codes for CASSVAAGEQFF.

The chain employs TRBV2 and TRBJ1-5, with 7 bases identical to TRBD1. With V trimmed by 4 bases and J by 1 base, 1 base remained unmatched. In germline, CDR1 is SNHLY, CDR2 FYNNEI. The CDR3 has 14 amino acids. The CDR3 sequence: CASSGDRSNQPQHF. Here the CDR3 DNA reads TGTGCCAGCAGTGGGGACAGAAGCAATCAGCCCCAGCATTTT.

The chain employs TRBV19 and TRBJ2-6; TRBD1 matches at 7 bases. This CDR3 comprises 16 residues. The germline V gene has CDR1 LNHDA and CDR2 SQIVND (reference sequence). J was trimmed by 0 bases and V by 7 bases; bases with no gene match: 6. The chain's CDR3 is CASTRDRSSGANVLTF. The CDR3 coding sequence is TGTGCCAGTACCCGGGACAGAAGCTCTGGGGCCAACGTCCTGACTTTC.

This clone has a handful of counts. CDR3 loop: CASSLQPGVSGNTIYF. The CDR3 coding sequence is TGTGCCAGCAGCTTACAACCGGGGGTCTCTGGAAACACCATATATTTT. The chain couples TRBV11-1 to TRBJ1-3, with D perhaps matching TRBD1 (5 bases). In germline, CDR1 is SGHAT, CDR2 FQDESV (reference sequence). The CDR3 extends over 16 amino acids. Trimming took off 2 bases at V and 0 bases at J, with 11 bases between the two ends.

The chain joins TRBV25-1 to TRBJ1-6; tentatively, D is TRBD1 (5 bases). This CDR3 comprises 17 residues. Germline V gene lookup returns CDR1 MGHDK and CDR2 SYGVNS. V lost 3 bases and J lost 4, with 16 bases in between. This chain's CDR3 is CASSDHASTDYNSPLHF. The CDR3 DNA sequence: TGTGCCAGCAGTGACCACGCCTCGACAGATTATAATTCACCCCTCCACTTT.

This clone was detected only once. The J gene is TRBJ2-7, the V gene TRBV6-4; TRBD1 matches at 7 bases. Per the germline V gene, CDR1 is MRHNA and CDR2 is SNTAGT. V lost 6 bases, J lost 6 bases, and 14 bases stayed unmatched. This CDR3 is built from 15 residues. CDR3 residues: CASRREGQVRFEQYF. DNA for the CDR3: TGTGCCAGCAGACGGGAAGGACAGGTGCGATTCGAGCAGTACTTC.

V is TRBV29-1 and J is TRBJ2-7; 8 nucleotides align to TRBD2. Trimming cost V 4 bases and J 3 bases; bases outside gene matches: 5. The CDR3 is 13 residues long. Germline V lookup: CDR1 SQVTM, CDR2 ANQGSEA. The CDR3 DNA sequence: TGCAGCGTTGTAGCGGGAATCCTCTACGAGCAGTACTTC. It specifies CSVVAGILYEQYF.

The chain has TRBV13 and TRBJ1-1, with 8 bases identical to TRBD1. The length of the CDR3 is 12 residues. V was clipped by 10 bases and J by 4 bases; unmatched bases: 5. Germline-derived CDR1 and CDR2 are PRHDT and FYEKMQ (reference sequence). CDR3 residues: CATTQGATEAFF. The DNA of the CDR3 is TGTGCCACCACGCAGGGGGCCACTGAAGCTTTCTTT.

The chain employs TRBV18 and TRBJ2-5; 8 bases are a match to TRBD1. Germline V gives CDR1 KGHSH, CDR2 LQKENI. The CDR3 totals 14 residues. Trimming cost V 5 bases and J 5 bases; bases outside gene matches: 7. CDR3 nucleotide sequence: TGTGCCAGCTCATCCCCAGGGGGCCGGGAGACCCAGTACTTC. This gives the protein CASSSPGGRETQYF.

This clone was seen a handful of times. The V and J genes are TRBV7-3 and TRBJ1-1; D uncertain. There are 12 residues in the CDR3. The germline V and J ends were trimmed by 5 bases and 4 bases, with 8 bases remaining between them. Germline CDR1 is SGHTA and CDR2 is FQGTGA. The CDR3 loop reads CASSPGSTEAFF. The DNA of the CDR3 is TGTGCCAGCAGCCCGGGGAGCACTGAAGCTTTCTTT. The complete variable domain, with remaining parts taken from reference TRBV7-3 and TRBJ1-1, reads GAGVSQTPSNKVTEKGKYVELRCDPISGHTALYWYRQSLGQGPEFLIYFQGTGAADDSGLPNDRFFAVRPEGSVSTLKIQRTERGDSAVYLCASSPGSTEAFFGQGTRLTVV.

CDR3 nucleotides: TGTGCCTGGGTAGGGACTAGCGTGGGTGAGCAGTTCTTC. It yields the protein CAWVGTSVGEQFF. This chain uses TRBV30 with TRBJ2-1, with TRBD2 identical over 10 bases. V dropped 5 bases and J dropped 9; count of bases not matched to a gene: 7. This CDR3 contains 13 residues. Germline V gene sequence: CDR1 GTSNPN, CDR2 SVGIG (reference sequence).

In this sample, this clone turned up once. The J gene is TRBJ1-1, the V gene TRBV27, with D perhaps TRBD1 (5 bases). Per germline, CDR1 MNHEY and CDR2 SMNVEV (reference sequence). Trimming took 3 bases from V and 12 from J, leaving 17 bases between them. The CDR3 spans 13 residues. The CDR3 nucleotides are TGTGCCAGCAGTTTCCCCGGCGGGGGGACTACTTTCTTT. Its protein product is CASSFPGGGTTFF.

The V call is TRBV9, the J call TRBJ1-6, with D possibly matching TRBD1 (6 bases). CDR1 and CDR2 from the germline V gene are SGDLS and YYNGEE. CDR3 size: 22 residues. V lost 0 bases, J lost 0 bases, and 25 bases lay in between. CDR3 nucleotide sequence: TGTGCCAGCAGCGTAGGGTCTTTGTGGGCGGCGGCAGGGGACTCCTATAATTCACCCCTCCACTTT. Translation: CASSVGSLWAAAGDSYNSPLHF.

J is TRBJ1-2 and V is TRBV15; 7 bases line up with TRBD1. Germline CDR1 reads LNHNV; CDR2 reads YYDKDF (reference sequence). V dropped 2 bases and J dropped 0; count of bases not matched to a gene: 6. There are 16 residues in the CDR3. In nucleotides, the CDR3 is TGTGCCACCAGCAGAAAAAGGGACAGCACTAACTATGGCTACACCTTC. Translation: CATSRKRDSTNYGYTF.

The rearrangement links TRBV19 to TRBJ1-2; TRBD1 aligns across 7 bases. Unmatched junction bases numbered 7, after V lost 10 bases and J lost 2 bases. The CDR3 is made up of 13 amino acids. CDR1 and CDR2 (germline): LNHDA, SQIVND (reference sequence). Written as DNA, the CDR3 is TGTGCCACCGAGGGGGCGAAGAACTATGGCTACACCTTC. Protein product: CATEGAKNYGYTF.

DNA for the CDR3: TGTGCCAGCAGTGAATTCTCCTCCAGATTCACAGATACGCAGTATTTT. Amino acids: CASSEFSSRFTDTQYF. The V and J genes are TRBV6-1 and TRBJ2-3; D uncertain. CDR1 is MNHNS and CDR2 is SASEGT in the germline V gene. The CDR3 contains 16 residues. V dropped 2 bases and J dropped 2 bases, with 14 bases sitting between them.

This rearrangement joins TRBV2 to TRBJ2-3, with 7 bases aligning to TRBD2. This CDR3 is 14 amino acids long. Germline values: CDR1 SNHLY, CDR2 FYNNEI. Trimming removed 10 bases from V and 6 bases from J; junction bases left unmatched: 13. CDR3 protein: CATQTSRGWDTQYF. The CDR3 nucleotides are TGTGCCACACAGACTAGCCGGGGGTGGGATACGCAGTATTTT.

The V and J genes are TRBV20-1 and TRBJ1-1; D is possibly TRBD1 (5 bases). The CDR3 runs to 13 residues. V lost 3 bases to trimming and J lost 5 bases, with 13 bases between them. Germline values: CDR1 DFQATT, CDR2 SNEGSKA (reference sequence). The CDR3 DNA reads TGCAGTGCTAGTAAGACAGTAGGGACTGAAGCTTTCTTT. This codes for CSASKTVGTEAFF.

The V call is TRBV5-1, the J call TRBJ2-3, with TRBD2 matching over 10 bases. The V segment lost 2 bases and the J segment 6 bases; nucleotides outside the gene matches: 6. Looked up from germline, CDR1 is SGHRS and CDR2 is YFSETQ. The length of the CDR3 is 15 residues. CDR3 DNA: TGCGCCAGCAGCTTTTCTAGCGGGGGCCCCGATACGCAGTATTTT. It codes for CASSFSSGGPDTQYF.